A single sample gave rise to the 18 T cell receptor beta chains below, sequenced in a study of cytomegalovirus exposure and HLA in healthy donors. The primer mix had 60 Vbeta and 13 Jbeta primers. Profiling relied on immunoSEQ multiplex PCR, and the TCRdb table lists in-frame clones only, not all of them. This table has roughly 180,000 clones, around 80% appearing once. Sequenced: PBMCs. Receptor source: a male donor in good health and CMV-seronegative.

The genes are TRBV7-6 and TRBJ2-5; D may be TRBD2 (6 bases). The V end was cut by 11 bases, the J end by 5 bases, with 18 bases between. The germline V gene has CDR1 SGHVS and CDR2 FNYEAQ. The CDR3 is made up of 13 amino acids. The CDR3 DNA follows: TGTGCCTACCCGCCGGGACTTGGGGAGACCCAGTACTTC. Translation gives CAYPPGLGETQYF.

This clone has a single count. The chain combines TRBV2 with TRBJ1-2, with TRBD1 identical over 9 bases. Germline-derived CDR1 and CDR2 are SNHLY and FYNNEI. V dropped 6 bases and J dropped 5; count of bases not matched to a gene: 7. The CDR3 is made up of 14 amino acids. The CDR3 region is CASSGTGSWYGYTF. The DNA of the CDR3 is TGTGCCAGCAGCGGGACAGGGTCGTGGTATGGCTACACCTTC.

The chain links TRBV20-1 to TRBJ1-2; D ambiguous. Germline values: CDR1 DFQATT, CDR2 SNEGSKA (reference sequence). V was cut by 4 bases and J by 8 bases, with 11 bases left in between. The CDR3 runs 11 residues. The CDR3 region has the DNA TGCAGTGCTAAGTCTGTGCGCGGCTACACCTTC. Translated, it gives CSAKSVRGYTF.

This clone has just one count. The chain employs TRBV28 and TRBJ2-7; possible D gene TRBD2, 6 bases. V lost 2 bases and J lost 4, with 12 bases in between. Germline CDR1 MDHEN, CDR2 SYDVKM. This CDR3 is built from 14 residues. The DNA of the CDR3 is TGTGCCAGCAGTTTACTCCACCGGGGGTACGAGCAGTACTTC. This codes for CASSLLHRGYEQYF.

The chain combines TRBV5-6 with TRBJ2-3, with TRBD1 as a possible D gene (6 bases). Germline lookup yields CDR1 SGHDT and CDR2 YYEEEE. CDR3 length: 16 residues. V lost 5 bases and J lost 3, with 19 bases in between. CDR3 nucleotides: TGTGCCAGCAGAAAATGGGGGCTTGTCCGGACAGATACGCAGTATTTT. It is translated as CASRKWGLVRTDTQYF.

V is TRBV5-4 and J is TRBJ2-6; D uncertain. The CDR3 is made up of 15 amino acids. The germline V and J ends were trimmed by 2 bases and 0 bases, with 6 bases remaining between them. Germline V gives CDR1 SGHNT, CDR2 YYREEE (reference sequence). CDR3: CASSLFSSGANVLTF. In DNA, the CDR3 is TGTGCCAGCAGCTTATTCAGCTCTGGGGCCAACGTCCTGACTTTC.

J is TRBJ2-7 and V is TRBV5-1; unclear D gene. V was clipped by 0 bases and J by 6 bases, with 16 bases between them. The CDR3 is made up of 15 amino acids. Germline values: CDR1 SGHRS, CDR2 YFSETQ. The CDR3 sequence: CASSLGGETTSEQYF. In DNA, the CDR3 is TGCGCCAGCAGCTTGGGAGGCGAGACCACGAGCGAGCAGTACTTC.

The chain links TRBV5-4 to TRBJ2-2; 8 bases match TRBD1. The ends lost 0 bases at V and 7 bases at J; junction bases unmatched: 8. The CDR3 is made up of 16 amino acids. CDR1 SGHNT and CDR2 YYREEE come from the germline V gene (reference sequence). CDR3 bases: TGTGCCAGCAGCTTGGGGACAGGGACGTTCGGCGGGGAGCTGTTTTTT. Its protein is CASSLGTGTFGGELFF.

V gene TRBV2 combines with J gene TRBJ1-3, with 8 nucleotides matching TRBD1. V trimming: 7 bases; J trimming: 4 bases; junction bases outside the gene matches: 9. This CDR3 is built from 15 residues. CDR1 SNHLY and CDR2 FYNNEI come from the germline V gene. The CDR3 DNA is TGTGCCAGCACGGGAGGACAGGGCGAAGGAAACACCATATATTTT. The encoded protein is CASTGGQGEGNTIYF.

The V gene is TRBV7-6, the J gene TRBJ2-5; 10 nucleotides match TRBD1. There are 15 residues in the CDR3. Germline V lookup: CDR1 SGHVS, CDR2 FNYEAQ. Trimming cost V 4 bases and J 7 bases; bases outside gene matches: 9. The CDR3 reads CASSSGTGELWTQYF. For the CDR3, the DNA is TGTGCCAGCAGCTCCGGGACAGGGGAATTGTGGACCCAGTACTTC.

Concerning this clone itself: This CDR3 is also generated by other DNA sequences in the sample. The chain is built from TRBV7-8 and TRBJ2-7, with 7 positions matching TRBD1. The CDR3 runs to 14 residues. CDR1 and CDR2 from the germline V gene are SGHVS and FQNEAQ. V shed 1 base, J shed 2 bases, and the junction held 2 bases outside the gene matches. The CDR3 nucleotides read TGTGCCAGCAGCTTAGGGCAGGGGGCCTACGAGCAGTACTTC. Its translation is CASSLGQGAYEQYF. The whole variable domain, filled in from reference TRBV7-8 and TRBJ2-7, reads GAGVSQSPRYKVAKRGQDVALRCDPISGHVSLFWYQQALGQGPEFLTYFQNEAQLDKSGLPSDRFFAERPEGSVSTLKIQRTQQEDSAVYLCASSLGQGAYEQYFGPGTRLTVT.

This clone was seen once. The J gene is TRBJ1-2, the V gene TRBV6-5; no clear D. The CDR3 contains 16 residues. The germline CDR1 and CDR2 sequences are MNHEY and SVGAGI. V dropped 0 bases and J dropped 7 bases, with 18 bases sitting between them. The DNA of the CDR3 is TGTGCCAGCAGTTACTCGATAACAGACCACCCATCTGGCTACACCTTC. It translates to CASSYSITDHPSGYTF.

V usage is TRBV20-1 and J usage is TRBJ2-1; D is unclear. The germline V and J ends were trimmed by 3 bases and 9 bases, with 3 bases remaining between them. CDR3 length: 9 amino acids. The germline V gene encodes CDR1 DFQATT and CDR2 SNEGSKA (reference sequence). The CDR3: CSASGEQFF. In DNA form, the CDR3 reads TGCAGTGCTAGCGGTGAGCAGTTCTTC.

V and J are TRBV2 and TRBJ1-5; TRBD1 matches at 7 bases. V was clipped by 4 bases and J by 3 bases; unmatched bases: 3. Per germline, CDR1 SNHLY and CDR2 FYNNEI. This CDR3 is 14 amino acids long. Here the CDR3 reads CASSGDRANQPQHF. The DNA of the CDR3 is TGTGCCAGCAGTGGAGACAGGGCCAATCAGCCCCAGCATTTT.

This clone has only a few counts. The chain has TRBV6-1 and TRBJ2-5; D is uncertain. Germline lookup yields CDR1 MNHNS and CDR2 SASEGT. The CDR3 has 18 amino acids. V lost 1 base and J lost 4, with 22 bases in between. CDR3 DNA: TGTGCCAGCAGTGAAGGTTTGTTGGTAGCCGGTCGTGGAGAGACCCAGTACTTC. Its protein product is CASSEGLLVAGRGETQYF.

This chain connects TRBV9 to TRBJ1-1; 7 bases fit TRBD1. V shed 0 bases and J 5 bases; nucleotides not matched to a gene: 4. The CDR3 runs 14 residues. CDR1 SGDLS and CDR2 YYNGEE come from the germline V gene. In nucleotides, the CDR3 is TGTGCCAGCAGCGTAGTTGACAGGGATACTGAAGCTTTCTTT. Its translation is CASSVVDRDTEAFF.

This chain connects TRBV5-1 to TRBJ1-1, with 9 bases lining up with TRBD1. Germline V gene sequence: CDR1 SGHRS, CDR2 YFSETQ. The V and J ends lost 3 bases and 0 bases, in that order; junction bases with no gene match: 12. The CDR3 runs to 18 residues. The CDR3 DNA sequence: TGCGCCAGCAGCTACACTCCGGGACAGGGTTTCATGAACACTGAAGCTTTCTTT. Translated, it gives CASSYTPGQGFMNTEAFF. Full variable domain (rest looked up from reference TRBV5-1 and TRBJ1-1): KAGVTQTPRYLIKTRGQQVTLSCSPISGHRSVSWYQQTPGQGLQFLFEYFSETQRNKGNFPGRFSGRQFSNSRSEMNVSTLELGDSALYLCASSYTPGQGFMNTEAFFGQGTRLTVV.

The chain carries TRBV18 and TRBJ2-6; D unclear. V lost 2 bases, J lost 6 bases, and 5 bases lay in between. The CDR3 length is 13 residues. The germline CDR1 and CDR2 sequences are KGHSH and LQKENI. CDR3 region: CASSPVEANVLTF. The CDR3 DNA reads TGTGCCAGCTCACCAGTAGAGGCCAACGTCCTGACTTTC.